This entry lists 27 T cell receptor beta chains sequenced from one sample in a study of tumor-infiltrating lymphocytes in primary liver carcinoma. DNA and RNA were both co-extracted from around 20-30 mg of bulk tissue that had not been sorted. A constant-region primer primed TCR beta cDNA synthesis from roughly 510 ng of total RNA. Slightly modified ARM-PCR served as the procedure for the TCR beta libraries. These libraries came from three rounds of nested multiplex PCR. Forward primers for TRBV1-TRBV30 and a C-beta reverse primer served the first two PCR rounds, at roughly 10 cycles each. TCRdb reanalysed the multiplex PCR reads using MiXCR and keeps one entry per CDR3 protein. The sample records 90,000 to 100,000 distinct CDR3 sequences, more than 60% being singletons. Sequenced material: liver tumor tissue from sampling region 5. Subset given: tumor region T5, tumor centre. The receptor set was obtained from an older woman with primary liver carcinoma and hepatitis B virus infection.

This clonotype was seen many times. The genes are TRBV4-1 and TRBJ2-3, with D possibly matching TRBD1 (6 bases). Germline V lookup: CDR1 MGHRA, CDR2 YSYEKL. The length of the CDR3 is 14 residues. V lost 1 base to trimming and J lost 7 bases, with 12 bases between them. The CDR3 sequence is CASSQGGTGNTQYF. The CDR3 coding sequence is TGCGCCAGCAGCCAAGGGGGTACAGGGAATACGCAGTATTTT.

About this clonotype: One junction end does not reproduce the germline sequence, and a read error may be involved. The CDR3 reads CVSSSRGAQTMGDEQFF. CDR3 DNA sequence: TGTGTCAGCAGCTCCCGGGGGGCGCAGACCATGGGCGATGAGCAGTTCTTC. The chain recombines TRBV11-3 with TRBJ2-1, with D maybe TRBD2 (7 bases). The germline V gene has CDR1 SGHNT and CDR2 YENEEA. CDR3 size: 17 residues.

Note on this clonotype: Its ends do not fully match the called genes, so a read error is possible. The rearrangement links TRBV11-2 to TRBJ1-2; a weak D match, TRBD1 (5 bases). The CDR3 sequence is 13 residues long. Germline values: CDR1 SGHAT, CDR2 FQNNGV. The CDR3 loop reads CTSSLPRGHGYTF. DNA of the CDR3: TGTACCAGCAGCTTACCGCGGGGCCATGGCTACACCTTC.

This clonotype was observed a handful of times. The V and J genes are TRBV2 and TRBJ1-1; 9 positions match TRBD1. Trimming cost V 3 bases and J 5 bases; bases outside gene matches: 4. The CDR3 sequence is 14 residues long. Per the germline V gene, CDR1 is SNHLY and CDR2 is FYNNEI. This CDR3 reads CASSENRGRTEAFF. CDR3 in DNA: TGTGCCAGCAGTGAGAACAGGGGGCGAACTGAAGCTTTCTTT.

V and J are TRBV5-1 and TRBJ2-1, with a weak D call TRBD2 (6 bases). The germline V and J ends were trimmed by 3 bases and 0 bases, with 10 bases remaining between them. This CDR3 has 15 residues. Germline assignment: CDR1 SGHRS and CDR2 YFSETQ. In nucleotides, the CDR3 is TGCGCCAGCAGCTCCGGGAGTTTCTCCTACAATGAGCAGTTCTTC. It specifies CASSSGSFSYNEQFF.

The chain carries TRBV2 and TRBJ1-5; weak D call: TRBD1 (6 bases). The CDR3 loop spans 13 amino acids. V lost 4 bases and J 4 bases, leaving 8 bases between the germline ends. Germline CDR1 SNHLY, CDR2 FYNNEI. DNA for the CDR3: TGTGCCAGCAGTGGAACAGGGAATCAGCCCCAGCATTTT. Translation: CASSGTGNQPQHF.

With regard to this clonotype: A read error may account for a junction end that differs from germline. The gene calls are TRBV5-6 and TRBJ2-2; the D gene is possibly TRBD1 (6 bases). Germline V gives CDR1 SGHDT, CDR2 YYEEEE. This CDR3 region has 15 residues. CDR3 protein: CASSHGQRGTGELLF. Written as DNA, the CDR3 is TGTGCCAGCAGCCACGGACAGAGAGGGACCGGGGAGCTGTTATTT.

Of note for this clonotype: A much larger clone differs from this one at a single base, so this may be a read error. This chain connects TRBV5-1 to TRBJ2-3; D not resolved. This CDR3 contains 12 residues. The germline V and J ends were trimmed by 4 bases and 7 bases, with 10 bases remaining between them. Germline V CDR1 and CDR2: SGHRS, YFSETQ. The CDR3 is CASSQPSHTQYF. CDR3 DNA sequence: TGCGCCAGCAGCCAGCCGAGCCATACGCAGTATTTT.

As concerns this clonotype: The junction does not match germline at one end; this may be a read error. The chain carries TRBV12-3 or TRBV12-4 and TRBJ2-7; D ambiguous. The CDR3 totals 13 residues. CDR3 amino acids: CPSRSNASYEQYF. The DNA for the CDR3 is TGTCCCAGCAGGAGTAACGCGTCATACGAGCAGTACTTC.

Regarding this clonotype: One end of the junction is discordant with germline, which a read error may explain. The chain is built from TRBV13 and TRBJ2-1, with TRBD1 as a possible D gene (5 bases). The CDR3 covers 15 residues. Germline V gene sequence: CDR1 PRHDT, CDR2 FYEKMQ (reference sequence). The CDR3 here is CVSSLAQAPYNEQFF. The DNA for the CDR3 is TGTGTCAGCAGCTTGGCACAGGCCCCCTATAATGAGCAGTTCTTC.

This clonotype was recorded at least ten times. The chain has TRBV7-8 and TRBJ1-6; D unclear. The CDR3 spans 12 residues. V gave up 2 bases and J gave up 10 bases, with 6 bases separating them. CDR1 is SGHVS, CDR2 FQNEAQ, per germline. This CDR3 is CASSLLGSPLHF. CDR3 nucleotides: TGTGCCAGCAGCTTATTGGGATCACCCCTCCACTTT. The full variable domain, its missing parts supplied by reference TRBV7-8 and TRBJ1-6, is GAGVSQSPRYKVAKRGQDVALRCDPISGHVSLFWYQQALGQGPEFLTYFQNEAQLDKSGLPSDRFFAERPEGSVSTLKIQRTQQEDSAVYLCASSLLGSPLHFGNGTRLTVT.

In this sample, this clonotype turned up once. One junction end disagrees with the germline gene, perhaps due to a read error. The chain links TRBV5-1 to TRBJ2-6; tentative D call: TRBD1 (6 bases). From germline, CDR1 is SGHRS and CDR2 YFSETQ. The CDR3 totals 15 residues. The CDR3 reads CASSPSGAGANVPTF. As DNA, the CDR3 is TGCGCCAGCAGCCCCTCAGGGGCTGGGGCCAACGTCCCGACATTC.

This clonotype came up once. At one end, the junction sequence differs from germline, possibly due to a read error. The rearrangement links TRBV12-3 or TRBV12-4 to TRBJ2-3, with 7 bases lining up with TRBD2. The CDR3 runs to 16 residues. For the CDR3, the DNA is TGTGCCAGCAGTCTAGGGGACGGGGGGATCACAGATATGCAGTATTTT. Protein product: CASSLGDGGITDMQYF.

This clonotype was seen a few times. One base away lies a much larger clone, so this may be a sequencing read error. The CDR3 end shows no conserved phenylalanine or tryptophan, and so a read error is likely. This sequence joins TRBV5-4 and TRBJ2-7; 14 nucleotides line up with TRBD2. The CDR3 covers 15 residues. The germline V gene has CDR1 SGHNT and CDR2 YYREEE (reference sequence). V lost 3 bases, J lost 3 bases, and 2 bases stayed unmatched. The CDR3 reads CASSSGTSGSYEQYL. CDR3 DNA sequence: TGTGCCAGCAGCTCCGGGACTAGCGGGAGCTACGAGCAGTACTTA.

This clonotype was observed a single time. One end of the junction does not line up with germline, which may come from a read error. The chain uses TRBV28 and TRBJ2-1; D is possibly TRBD2 (6 bases). Germline CDR1 reads MDHEN; CDR2 reads SYDVKM. This CDR3 has 16 amino acids. This chain's CDR3 is CASSLSVGGFYNEQFF. CDR3 bases: TGTGCTAGCAGTTTATCAGTGGGAGGCTTTTACAATGAGCAGTTCTTC.

This clonotype was observed many times. The chain uses TRBV11-1 and TRBJ1-1; no clear D. CDR1 is SGHAT and CDR2 is FQDESV in the germline V gene (reference sequence). The CDR3 spans 15 residues. With 5 bases removed from V and 1 base from J, the gap between germline ends came to 14 bases. CDR3 bases: TGTGCCAGCAGCCATTCGGTCCAACCGAACACTGAAGCTTTCTTT. Protein sequence: CASSHSVQPNTEAFF.

A note on this clonotype: Here the CDR3 omits its conserved ending phenylalanine or tryptophan, so a read error is the likely source. The rearrangement links TRBV7-8 to TRBJ2-7, with D unclear. CDR3 length equals 14 residues. Germline values: CDR1 SGHVS, CDR2 FQNEAQ. The CDR3 bases are TGTACCAGCAGCTTAGCAAGGCGGTCCTACGAGCAGTACCTC. Amino acid sequence: CTSSLARRSYEQYL.

As to this clonotype: At one end, the junction sequence differs from germline, possibly due to a read error. The rearrangement links TRBV2 to TRBJ2-2, with a tentative D call TRBD2 (5 bases). The CDR3 runs to 13 residues. Germline V gene lookup returns CDR1 SNHLY and CDR2 FYNNEI. CDR3 in DNA: TGTGCCAGCAGGGGAGTTGTCACCGGGAAGCTGTTTTTT. Its translation: CASRGVVTGKLFF.

Remarks on this clonotype: A read error may explain this, as a much larger clone is one base away. V gene TRBV5-5 combines with J gene TRBJ2-1; D gene unclear. Germline V gives CDR1 SGHKS, CDR2 YYEKEE (reference sequence). The CDR3 contains 16 residues. CDR3 protein: CASGLDTQHNYNEQFF. The CDR3 region has the DNA TGTGCCAGCGGCTTGGATACCCAACACAACTACAATGAGCAGTTCTTC.

Worth noting for this clonotype: One junction end does not reproduce the germline sequence, and a read error may be involved. V is TRBV5-1 and J is TRBJ2-3; the D is unclear. The CDR3 is 18 residues long. Germline V CDR1 and CDR2: SGHRS, YFSETQ. The CDR3 spells CASSLGSTSKSGADAQYF. Here the CDR3 DNA reads TGCGCCAGCAGCTTGGGTAGCACATCTAAATCGGGTGCAGATGCGCAGTATTTT.

This clonotype has just one count. A much more abundant neighbour one base away suggests this may be a read error. Given the absence of the conserved phenylalanine or tryptophan at the CDR3 end, a read error is likely. The chain couples TRBV5-4 to TRBJ2-3; 12 bases align to TRBD2. V dropped 4 bases and J dropped 4; count of bases not matched to a gene: 4. CDR1 is SGHNT and CDR2 is YYREEE in the germline V gene (reference sequence). The CDR3 is 15 amino acids. This CDR3 reads CASSLAGGQADTQYS. The CDR3 DNA sequence: TGTGCCAGCAGCCTAGCGGGAGGGCAAGCAGATACGCAGTATTCT.

The V call is TRBV29-1, the J call TRBJ2-5; the D is unclear. Trimming took off 3 bases at V and 1 base at J, with 9 bases between the two ends. CDR1 SQVTM and CDR2 ANQGSEA come from the germline V gene. The CDR3 is made up of 13 amino acids. The CDR3 DNA follows: TGCAGCGTTGAGGAACCCACCCAAGAGACCCAGTACTTC. Protein product: CSVEEPTQETQYF.

J is TRBJ1-4 and V is TRBV5-1; 10 nucleotides align to TRBD1. The CDR3 consists of 17 residues. With 2 bases clipped from V and 7 bases from J, the junction kept 11 bases outside the gene matches. Germline lookup yields CDR1 SGHRS and CDR2 YFSETQ. The CDR3 sequence is CASSFSGAGTGVEKLFF. The CDR3, as DNA: TGCGCCAGCAGCTTCTCCGGTGCGGGGACAGGGGTTGAAAAACTGTTTTTT.

The V call is TRBV7-3, the J call TRBJ1-6; maybe TRBD1 (5 bases). The germline V gene encodes CDR1 SGHTA and CDR2 FQGTGA. CDR3 length equals 13 residues. V gave up 5 bases and J gave up 7 bases, with 9 bases separating them. CDR3: CASSPRGNSPLHF. DNA for the CDR3: TGTGCCAGCAGCCCCCGGGGGAATTCACCCCTCCACTTT.

This clonotype occurred a few times. The V and J genes are TRBV18 and TRBJ2-2; 8 nucleotides line up with TRBD2. The J segment lost 3 bases and the V segment lost 8 bases, leaving 5 bases of the junction unmatched. The CDR3 covers 14 residues. Germline V lookup: CDR1 KGHSH, CDR2 LQKENI. The CDR3 sequence: CASAPLADTGELFF. The CDR3 DNA follows: TGTGCCAGCGCGCCACTAGCGGACACCGGGGAGCTGTTTTTT.

This clonotype was detected ten times or more. The chain recombines TRBV29-1 with TRBJ2-7, with 8 bases lining up with TRBD2. V lost 2 bases and J lost 6; bases outside the gene matches: 6. Germline-derived CDR1 and CDR2 are SQVTM and ANQGSEA. The CDR3 has 13 residues. The CDR3 DNA reads as TGCAGCGTTGAACCGGGACTAGGGAGCGAGCAGTACTTC. It is translated as CSVEPGLGSEQYF.

The table lists this clonotype with a count of one. A junction end diverges from the germline sequence, so it may reflect a read error. CDR3 protein: CASSSDGGRACYYEQCF. The CDR3 DNA follows: TGTGCCAGCAGTTCCGACGGGGGCAGGGCCTGTTACTACGAGCAGTGCTTC. The J gene is TRBJ2-7, the V gene TRBV12-5, with D perhaps TRBD1 or TRBD2 (6 bases each). CDR1 LGHNT and CDR2 FRNRAP come from the germline V gene. CDR3 length: 17 amino acids. Full variable domain (rest looked up from reference TRBV12-5 and TRBJ2-7): DARVTQTPRHKVTEMGQEVTMRCQPILGHNTVFWYRQTMMQGLELLAYFRNRAPLDDSGMPKDRFSAEMPDATLATLKIQPSEPRDSAVYFCASSSDGGRACYYEQCFGPGTRLTVT.